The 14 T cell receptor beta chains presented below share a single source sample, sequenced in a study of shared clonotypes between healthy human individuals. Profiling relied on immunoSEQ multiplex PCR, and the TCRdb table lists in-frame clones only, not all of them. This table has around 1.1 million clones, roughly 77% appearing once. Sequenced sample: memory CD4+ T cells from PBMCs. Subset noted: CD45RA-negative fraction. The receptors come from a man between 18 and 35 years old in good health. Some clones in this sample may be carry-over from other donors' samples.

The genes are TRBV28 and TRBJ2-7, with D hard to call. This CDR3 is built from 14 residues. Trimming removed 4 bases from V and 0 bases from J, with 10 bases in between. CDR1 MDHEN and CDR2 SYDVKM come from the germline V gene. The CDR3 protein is CASSSPASSYEQYF. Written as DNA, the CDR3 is TGTGCCAGCAGTTCCCCTGCGAGCTCCTACGAGCAGTACTTC. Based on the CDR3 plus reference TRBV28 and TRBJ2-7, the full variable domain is DVKVTQSSRYLVKRTGEKVFLECVQDMDHENMFWYRQDPGLGLRLIYFSYDVKMKEKGDIPEGYSVSREKKERFSLILESASTNQTSMYLCASSSPASSYEQYFGPGTRLTVT.

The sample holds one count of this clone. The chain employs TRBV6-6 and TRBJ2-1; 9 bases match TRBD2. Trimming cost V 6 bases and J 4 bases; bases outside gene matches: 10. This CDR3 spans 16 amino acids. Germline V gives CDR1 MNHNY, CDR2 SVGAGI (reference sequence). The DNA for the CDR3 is TGTGCCAGCAGCTCCTCTCAACTAGCGGGTTACAATGAGCAGTTCTTC. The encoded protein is CASSSSQLAGYNEQFF.

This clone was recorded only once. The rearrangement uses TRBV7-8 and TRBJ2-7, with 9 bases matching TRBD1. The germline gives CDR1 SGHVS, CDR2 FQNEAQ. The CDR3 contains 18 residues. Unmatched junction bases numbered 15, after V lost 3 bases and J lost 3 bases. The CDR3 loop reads CASSLKQGATGLSYEQYF. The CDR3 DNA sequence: TGTGCCAGCAGCTTGAAACAGGGGGCTACAGGATTAAGCTACGAGCAGTACTTC. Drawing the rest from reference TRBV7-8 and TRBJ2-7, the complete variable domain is GAGVSQSPRYKVAKRGQDVALRCDPISGHVSLFWYQQALGQGPEFLTYFQNEAQLDKSGLPSDRFFAERPEGSVSTLKIQRTQQEDSAVYLCASSLKQGATGLSYEQYFGPGTRLTVT.

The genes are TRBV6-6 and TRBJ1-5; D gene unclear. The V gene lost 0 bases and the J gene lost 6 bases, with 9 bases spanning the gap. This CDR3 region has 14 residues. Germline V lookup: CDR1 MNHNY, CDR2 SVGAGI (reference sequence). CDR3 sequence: CASSYSTGSQPQHF. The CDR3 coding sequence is TGTGCCAGCAGTTACTCGACTGGAAGTCAGCCCCAGCATTTT.

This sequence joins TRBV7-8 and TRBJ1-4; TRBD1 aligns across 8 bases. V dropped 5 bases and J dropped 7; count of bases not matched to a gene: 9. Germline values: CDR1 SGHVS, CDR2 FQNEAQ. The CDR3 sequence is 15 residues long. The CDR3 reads CASSPINRGSEKLFF. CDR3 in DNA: TGTGCCAGCAGCCCTATCAACAGGGGGAGTGAAAAACTGTTTTTT.

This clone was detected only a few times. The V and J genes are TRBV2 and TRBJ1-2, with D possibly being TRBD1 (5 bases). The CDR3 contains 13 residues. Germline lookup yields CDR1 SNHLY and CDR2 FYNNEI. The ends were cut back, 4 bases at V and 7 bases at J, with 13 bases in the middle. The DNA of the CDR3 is TGTGCCAGCAGTGCCCTGAGAGGGGCTGGCTACACCTTC. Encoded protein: CASSALRGAGYTF.

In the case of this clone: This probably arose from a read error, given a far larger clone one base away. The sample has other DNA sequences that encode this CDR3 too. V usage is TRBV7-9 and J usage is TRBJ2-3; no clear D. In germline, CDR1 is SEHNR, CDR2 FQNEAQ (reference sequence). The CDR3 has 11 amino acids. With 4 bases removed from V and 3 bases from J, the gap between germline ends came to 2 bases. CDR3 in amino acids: CASSSTDTQYF. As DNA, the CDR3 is TGTGCCAGCAGCTCTACAGATACGCAGTATTTT.

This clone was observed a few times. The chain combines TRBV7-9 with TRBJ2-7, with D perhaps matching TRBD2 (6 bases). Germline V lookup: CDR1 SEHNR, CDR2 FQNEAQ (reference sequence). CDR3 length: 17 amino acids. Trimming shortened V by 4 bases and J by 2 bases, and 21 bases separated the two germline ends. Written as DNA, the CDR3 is TGTGCCAGCAGCTCACGGGACTTTAGCGAAAAGGCCTACGAGCAGTACTTC. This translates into CASSSRDFSEKAYEQYF.

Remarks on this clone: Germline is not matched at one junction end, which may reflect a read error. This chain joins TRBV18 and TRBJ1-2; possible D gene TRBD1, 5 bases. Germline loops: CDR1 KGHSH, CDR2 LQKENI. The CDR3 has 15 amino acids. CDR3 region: CASSPRLSQGDQSDF. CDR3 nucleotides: TGTGCCAGCTCACCCAGACTATCCCAGGGCGATCAGTCAGATTTC.

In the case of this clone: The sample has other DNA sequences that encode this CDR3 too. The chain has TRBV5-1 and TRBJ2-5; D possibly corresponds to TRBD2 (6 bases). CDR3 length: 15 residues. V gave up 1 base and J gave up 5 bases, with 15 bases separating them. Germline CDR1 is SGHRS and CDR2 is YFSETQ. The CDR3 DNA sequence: TGCGCCAGCAGCTTGTCGGGAACGGGGGAGGAGACCCAGTACTTC. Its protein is CASSLSGTGEETQYF.

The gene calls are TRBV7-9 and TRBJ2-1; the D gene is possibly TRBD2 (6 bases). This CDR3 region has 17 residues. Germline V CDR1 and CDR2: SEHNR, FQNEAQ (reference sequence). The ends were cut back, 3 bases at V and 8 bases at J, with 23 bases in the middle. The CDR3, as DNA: TGTGCCAGCAGCTTGAGGGAAGGGACTGGGAAGGGTGATGAGCAGTTCTTC. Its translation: CASSLREGTGKGDEQFF.

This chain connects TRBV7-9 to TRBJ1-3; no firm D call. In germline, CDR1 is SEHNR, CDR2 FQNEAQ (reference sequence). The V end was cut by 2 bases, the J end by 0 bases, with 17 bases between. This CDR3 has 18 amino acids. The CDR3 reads CASSLLRPDQFSGNTIYF. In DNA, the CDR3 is TGTGCCAGCAGCTTATTGCGGCCAGACCAGTTCTCTGGAAACACCATATATTTT.

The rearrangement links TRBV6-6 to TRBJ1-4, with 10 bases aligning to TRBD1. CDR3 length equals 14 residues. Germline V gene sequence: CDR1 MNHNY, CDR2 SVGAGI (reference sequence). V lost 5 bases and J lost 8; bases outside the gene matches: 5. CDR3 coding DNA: TGTGCCAGCAGTACCCGGACAGGGGGGGAAAAACTGTTTTTT. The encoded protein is CASSTRTGGEKLFF.

This CDR3 reads CAWNSGYNEQFF. CDR3 DNA sequence: TGTGCCTGGAATTCCGGGTACAATGAGCAGTTCTTC. The chain employs TRBV30 and TRBJ2-1; D not resolved. Germline CDR1 is GTSNPN and CDR2 is SVGIG (reference sequence). V lost 4 bases and J lost 4, with 8 bases in between. This CDR3 contains 12 residues.